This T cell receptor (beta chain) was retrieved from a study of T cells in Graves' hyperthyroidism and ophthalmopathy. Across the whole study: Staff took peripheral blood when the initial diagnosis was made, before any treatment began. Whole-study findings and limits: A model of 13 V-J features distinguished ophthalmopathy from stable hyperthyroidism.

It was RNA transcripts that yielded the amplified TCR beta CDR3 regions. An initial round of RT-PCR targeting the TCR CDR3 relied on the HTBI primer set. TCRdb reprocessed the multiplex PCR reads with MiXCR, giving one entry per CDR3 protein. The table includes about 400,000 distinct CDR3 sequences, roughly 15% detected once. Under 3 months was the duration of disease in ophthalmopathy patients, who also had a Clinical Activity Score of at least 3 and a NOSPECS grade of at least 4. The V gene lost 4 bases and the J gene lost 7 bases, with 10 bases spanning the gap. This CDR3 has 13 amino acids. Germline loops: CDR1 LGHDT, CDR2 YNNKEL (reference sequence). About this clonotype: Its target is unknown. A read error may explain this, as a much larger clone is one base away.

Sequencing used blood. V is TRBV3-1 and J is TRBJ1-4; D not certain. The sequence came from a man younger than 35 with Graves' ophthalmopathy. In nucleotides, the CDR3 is TGTGCCAGCAGCCCGCTCGAGGGTGAAAAACTGTTTTTT. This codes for CASSPLEGEKLFF.